The subject of this entry is one T cell receptor beta chain. The PCR had 60 Vbeta and 13 Jbeta primers. The repertoire was sequenced with immunoSEQ multiplex PCR; TCRdb's copy has only in-frame clones and lacks some. The sample lists roughly 190,000 clones, more than 65% occurring once. The sample comes from a study of cytomegalovirus exposure and HLA in healthy donors. The CDR3 extends over 15 amino acids. V was shortened by 1 base and J by 2 bases, with 12 bases between the two germline ends. The germline CDR1 and CDR2 sequences are SGHTA and FQGNSA. This chain joins TRBV7-2 and TRBJ2-7; D remains unclear. The sample consisted of PBMCs. This TCR came from a man aged 50 to 60 in good health and CMV-seronegative. CDR3: CASSLEVTIAYEQYF. The CDR3 coding sequence is TGTGCCAGCAGCTTAGAAGTGACAATCGCCTACGAGCAGTACTTC.